This T cell receptor (beta chain) stems from a study of cytomegalovirus exposure and HLA in healthy donors. PCR primers comprised 60 Vbeta and 13 Jbeta primers. TCRdb's table, derived via immunoSEQ multiplex PCR, lists solely in-frame clones and lacks some. The sample consists of 150,000 to 200,000 clones, roughly 80% of them appearing once. To note about this clone: The antigen is unknown.

Study-wide results and limits: Another analysis was done later, and it associated 15,000 to 20,000 TCR beta sequences with HLA alleles at 0.05 false discovery rate.

The specimen sequenced was PBMCs. The TCR originated in a man aged 50 to 59 in good health and CMV-seropositive.

The CDR3 nucleotides read TGTGCCAGCAGCCCTAGTAGGAAGCAGTACTTC. The encoded protein is CASSPSRKQYF. The chain is built from TRBV7-8 and TRBJ2-7; D is uncertain. Trimming pared 5 bases from V and 8 bases from J, leaving 10 bases between. This CDR3 comprises 11 residues. Germline V CDR1 and CDR2: SGHVS, FQNEAQ.